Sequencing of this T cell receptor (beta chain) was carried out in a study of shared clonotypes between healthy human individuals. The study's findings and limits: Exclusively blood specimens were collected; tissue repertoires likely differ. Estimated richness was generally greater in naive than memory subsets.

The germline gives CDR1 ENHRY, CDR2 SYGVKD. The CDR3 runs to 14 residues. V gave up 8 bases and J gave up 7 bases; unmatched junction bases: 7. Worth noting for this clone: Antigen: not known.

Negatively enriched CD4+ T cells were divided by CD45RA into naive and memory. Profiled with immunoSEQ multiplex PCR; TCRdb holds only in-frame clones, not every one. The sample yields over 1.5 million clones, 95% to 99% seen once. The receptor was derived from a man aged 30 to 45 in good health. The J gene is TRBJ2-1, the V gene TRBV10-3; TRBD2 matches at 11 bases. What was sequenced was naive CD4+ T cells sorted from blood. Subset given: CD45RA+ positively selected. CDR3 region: CAILKVAGGNEQFF. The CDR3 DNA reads TGTGCCATCCTGAAGGTAGCGGGAGGGAATGAGCAGTTCTTC.